A single sample gave rise to the 15 T cell receptor beta chains below, sequenced in a study of T-cell reconstitution after alpha-beta-depleted transplantation in children. TCRbeta library construction was performed incorporating unique molecular identifiers. TCRdb fed the PCR reads into MiXCR, producing one record per CDR3 protein. The repertoire consists of approximately 9,000 distinct CDR3 sequences, with under 20% occurring once and the leading ten covering more than 70%. Source: PBMCs, mostly from graft donor cells, taken 60 days after TCRalphabeta/CD19-depleted stem cell transplant. These receptor sequences come from a girl younger than two who had a stem cell transplant for combined immunodeficiency, so the T cells may come from the graft donor.

This clonotype has just a few counts. The V call is TRBV7-2, the J call TRBJ2-1; D gene ambiguous. In germline, CDR1 is SGHTA, CDR2 FQGNSA. The CDR3 contains 12 residues. Trimming removed 5 bases from V and 9 bases from J, with 11 bases in between. CDR3 coding DNA: TGTGCCAGCAGCGTACGGGCTGTTGAGCAGTTCTTC. Its translation is CASSVRAVEQFF.

This chain joins TRBV7-9 and TRBJ1-5, with unresolved D. Germline CDR1 reads SEHNR; CDR2 reads FQNEAQ (reference sequence). Trimming left V 1 base short and J 4 bases short, with 5 bases between. The CDR3 sequence is 13 residues long. The chain's CDR3 is CASSLEANQPQHF. The CDR3 DNA reads TGTGCCAGCAGCTTAGAGGCAAATCAGCCCCAGCATTTT.

The chain recombines TRBV27 with TRBJ1-5; no clear D. V was clipped by 4 bases and J by 5 bases, with 9 bases between them. CDR3 length: 13 amino acids. Germline V gene lookup returns CDR1 MNHEY and CDR2 SMNVEV (reference sequence). The CDR3 bases are TGTGCCAGCAGTTCACAGCGTTATCAGCCCCAGCATTTT. This sequence encodes CASSSQRYQPQHF.

The chain couples TRBV9 to TRBJ2-7, with 11 bases fitting TRBD2. Germline assignment: CDR1 SGDLS and CDR2 YYNGEE. The CDR3 extends over 13 amino acids. V shed 2 bases and J 6 bases; nucleotides not matched to a gene: 1. DNA for the CDR3: TGTGCCAGCAGCGTGCTAGCGGGAGGCGAGCAGTACTTC. As protein: CASSVLAGGEQYF.

This clonotype was observed at least ten times. This chain joins TRBV6-5 and TRBJ2-7; the match to TRBD1 covers 10 bases. Germline V gene data show CDR1 as MNHEY and CDR2 as SVGAGI. V gave up 0 bases and J gave up 5 bases; unmatched junction bases: 10. This CDR3 has 17 amino acids. The CDR3 DNA follows: TGTGCCAGCAGTTACTCGACCCCGACAGGGGGCGGCCACGAGCAGTACTTC. Encoded protein: CASSYSTPTGGGHEQYF.

The rearrangement joins TRBV7-3 to TRBJ2-1, with 16 positions matching TRBD2. V lost 2 bases to trimming and J lost 10 bases; unmatched junction nucleotides: 2. Germline CDR1 is SGHTA and CDR2 is FQGTGA. The CDR3 is 15 residues long. In nucleotides, the CDR3 is TGTGCCAGCAGCTTAGGGACTAGCGGGGGGGAAGAGCAGTTCTTC. As protein: CASSLGTSGGEEQFF.

This clonotype was counted at least ten times. The rearrangement links TRBV20-1 to TRBJ2-1, with TRBD2 matching 9 bases. Germline CDR1 is DFQATT and CDR2 is SNEGSKA (reference sequence). The CDR3 has 17 amino acids. The ends lost 6 bases at V and 0 bases at J; junction bases unmatched: 12. CDR3 DNA: TGCAGTGCGGAGGGGCTAGCGGGATGGGGCTCCTACAATGAGCAGTTCTTC. It encodes CSAEGLAGWGSYNEQFF.

The table lists this clonotype with many counts. The gene calls are TRBV28 and TRBJ2-1, with a tentative D call TRBD2 (6 bases). Germline V CDR1 and CDR2: MDHEN, SYDVKM. This CDR3 spans 13 amino acids. Trimming shortened V by 4 bases and J by 5 bases, and 9 bases separated the two germline ends. The CDR3 coding sequence is TGTGCCAGCAGTTCGGACTACAACAATGAGCAGTTCTTC. Translating it yields CASSSDYNNEQFF.

Here the CDR3 reads CASSNRAKGSYEQYF. CDR3 bases: TGTGCCAGTAGCAACCGGGCCAAGGGTTCCTACGAGCAGTACTTC. V and J are TRBV19 and TRBJ2-7; D is ambiguous. Germline V gene sequence: CDR1 LNHDA, CDR2 SQIVND (reference sequence). The CDR3 spans 15 residues. The germline V and J ends were trimmed by 6 bases and 1 base, with 16 bases remaining between them. Based on the CDR3 plus reference TRBV19 and TRBJ2-7, the full variable domain is DGGITQSPKYLFRKEGQNVTLSCEQNLNHDAMYWYRQDPGQGLRLIYYSQIVNDFQKGDIAEGYSVSREKKESFPLTVTSAQKNPTAFYLCASSNRAKGSYEQYFGPGTRLTVT.

There are a few counts of this clonotype. This chain uses TRBV28 with TRBJ2-3, with 14 positions matching TRBD2. After removal of 3 bases from V and 4 bases from J, the junction contained 6 bases not matched to a gene. The CDR3 has 17 amino acids. Germline CDR1 and CDR2: MDHEN and SYDVKM. The CDR3 loop is CASSFLTSGGGADTQYF. The CDR3 nucleotides read TGTGCCAGCAGTTTTCTGACTAGCGGGGGGGGTGCAGATACGCAGTATTTT.

The genes are TRBV6-2 or TRBV6-3 and TRBJ1-1, with 7 bases matching TRBD1. The ends lost 0 bases at V and 1 base at J; junction bases unmatched: 11. The length of the CDR3 is 18 residues. The germline V gene has CDR1 MNHEY and CDR2 SVGEGT. The CDR3 coding sequence is TGTGCCAGCAGTTACTCGAGCGGGACAGTCAGACAGAACACTGAAGCTTTCTTT. Residues: CASSYSSGTVRQNTEAFF.

J is TRBJ2-3 and V is TRBV20-1, with 10 bases matching TRBD2. Germline V lookup: CDR1 DFQATT, CDR2 SNEGSKA (reference sequence). The CDR3 extends over 17 amino acids. V was pared by 2 bases and J by 3 bases, with 11 bases of the junction left unmatched. The CDR3 here is CSARFLAGVLGTDTQYF. CDR3 nucleotides: TGCAGTGCTAGATTCCTAGCGGGGGTCCTTGGTACAGATACGCAGTATTTT.

In its sample, this clonotype was seen a few times. The chain couples TRBV30 to TRBJ1-6; possible D gene TRBD1, 5 bases. CDR1 and CDR2 from the germline V gene are GTSNPN and SVGIG (reference sequence). The CDR3 has 14 amino acids. V dropped 0 bases and J dropped 10 bases, with 13 bases sitting between them. The CDR3 region is CAWSVGQGNSPLHF. Here the CDR3 DNA reads TGTGCCTGGAGTGTGGGTCAGGGAAACTCACCCCTCCACTTT.

In this sample, this clonotype turned up many times. The rearrangement joins TRBV29-1 to TRBJ2-1, with D tentatively TRBD1 or TRBD2 (5 bases each). CDR1 is SQVTM and CDR2 is ANQGSEA in the germline V gene. V gave up 0 bases and J gave up 0 bases, with 15 bases separating them. CDR3 length equals 17 residues. In DNA form, the CDR3 reads TGCAGCGTTGAAGATCTCGTGGGACCCAGCTCCTACAATGAGCAGTTCTTC. Translating it yields CSVEDLVGPSSYNEQFF.

This clonotype was seen at least ten times. This chain links TRBV29-1 with TRBJ1-4; the match to TRBD1 covers 7 bases. Germline lookup yields CDR1 SQVTM and CDR2 ANQGSEA. V dropped 6 bases and J dropped 6; count of bases not matched to a gene: 7. CDR3 length: 13 residues. Here the CDR3 DNA reads TGCAGCGTCAAGACAGGGATTGATGAAAAACTGTTTTTT. Its translation: CSVKTGIDEKLFF.